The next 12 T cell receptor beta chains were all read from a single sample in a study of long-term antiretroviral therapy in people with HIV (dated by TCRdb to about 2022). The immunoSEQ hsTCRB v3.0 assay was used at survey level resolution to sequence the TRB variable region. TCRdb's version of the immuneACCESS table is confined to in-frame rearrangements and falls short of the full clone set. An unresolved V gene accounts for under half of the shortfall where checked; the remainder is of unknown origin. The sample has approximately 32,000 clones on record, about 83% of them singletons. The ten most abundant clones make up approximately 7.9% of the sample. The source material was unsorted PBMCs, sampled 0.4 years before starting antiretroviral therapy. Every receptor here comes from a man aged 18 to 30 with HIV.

Here the CDR3 DNA reads TGTGCCAGCAGCTCGGCGGAGTGGACTAGCGGGGGACAAGAGACCCAGTACTTC. Amino acid sequence: CASSSAEWTSGGQETQYF. The chain recombines TRBV5-6 with TRBJ2-5; TRBD2 aligns across 13 bases. CDR1 SGHDT and CDR2 YYEEEE come from the germline V gene. V lost 3 bases and J lost 2; bases outside the gene matches: 10. This CDR3 comprises 18 residues.

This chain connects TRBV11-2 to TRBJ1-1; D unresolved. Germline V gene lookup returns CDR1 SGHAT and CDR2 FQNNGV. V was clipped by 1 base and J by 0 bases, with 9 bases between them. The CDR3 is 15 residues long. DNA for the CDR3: TGTGCCAGCAGCTTAGCGGGCAGGCTGAACACTGAAGCTTTCTTT. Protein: CASSLAGRLNTEAFF.

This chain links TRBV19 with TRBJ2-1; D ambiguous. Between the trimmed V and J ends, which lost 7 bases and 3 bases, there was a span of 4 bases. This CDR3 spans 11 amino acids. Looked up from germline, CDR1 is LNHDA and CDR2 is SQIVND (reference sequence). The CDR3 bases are TGTGCCAGTACTGGCTACAATGAGCAGTTCTTC. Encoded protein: CASTGYNEQFF. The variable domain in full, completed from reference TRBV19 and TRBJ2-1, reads DGGITQSPKYLFRKEGQNVTLSCEQNLNHDAMYWYRQDPGQGLRLIYYSQIVNDFQKGDIAEGYSVSREKKESFPLTVTSAQKNPTAFYLCASTGYNEQFFGPGTRLTVL.

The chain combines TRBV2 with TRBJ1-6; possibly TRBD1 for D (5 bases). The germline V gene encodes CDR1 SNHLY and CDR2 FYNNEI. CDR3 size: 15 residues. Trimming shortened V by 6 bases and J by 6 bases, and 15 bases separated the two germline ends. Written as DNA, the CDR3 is TGTGCCAGCAGCGAACGCGACAGATTTAATTCACCCCTCCACTTT. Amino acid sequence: CASSERDRFNSPLHF.

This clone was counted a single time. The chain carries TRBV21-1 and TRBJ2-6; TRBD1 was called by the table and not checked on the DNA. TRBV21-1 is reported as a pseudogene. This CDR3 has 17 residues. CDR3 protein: CASSHGTANSGANVLTF. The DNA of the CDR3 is TGTGCCAGCAGCCACGGGACAGCTAACTCTGGGGCCAACGTCCTGACTTTC.

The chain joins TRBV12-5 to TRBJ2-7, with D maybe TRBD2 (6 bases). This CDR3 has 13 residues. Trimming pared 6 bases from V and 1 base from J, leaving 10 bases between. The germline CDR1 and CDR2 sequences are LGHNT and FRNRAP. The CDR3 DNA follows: TGTGCTAGTGGCCGGGGGAGTTCCTACGAGCAGTACTTC. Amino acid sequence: CASGRGSSYEQYF.

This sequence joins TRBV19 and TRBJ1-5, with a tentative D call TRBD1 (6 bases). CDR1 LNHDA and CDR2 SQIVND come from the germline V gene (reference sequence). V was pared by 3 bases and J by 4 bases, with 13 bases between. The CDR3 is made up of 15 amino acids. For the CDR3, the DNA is TGTGCCAGTAGTATCTCCGGGGACAAGAATCAGCCCCAGCATTTT. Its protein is CASSISGDKNQPQHF.

CDR3 in amino acids: CASSLVEGENTGELFF. DNA for the CDR3: TGTGCCAGCAGCTTAGTGGAGGGGGAGAACACCGGGGAGCTGTTTTTT. The chain recombines TRBV7-8 with TRBJ2-2, with D perhaps assigned TRBD1 or TRBD2 (6 bases each). Germline V CDR1 and CDR2: SGHVS, FQNEAQ. Deletions cut 1 base from V and 1 base from J, with 10 bases between. The CDR3 is made up of 16 amino acids.

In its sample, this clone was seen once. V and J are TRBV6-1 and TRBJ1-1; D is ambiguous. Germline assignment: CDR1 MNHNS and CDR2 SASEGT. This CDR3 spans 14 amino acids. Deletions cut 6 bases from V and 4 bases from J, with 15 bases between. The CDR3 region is CASSLYRVSTEAFF. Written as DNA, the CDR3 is TGTGCCAGCAGCCTTTACCGGGTTTCCACTGAAGCTTTCTTT.

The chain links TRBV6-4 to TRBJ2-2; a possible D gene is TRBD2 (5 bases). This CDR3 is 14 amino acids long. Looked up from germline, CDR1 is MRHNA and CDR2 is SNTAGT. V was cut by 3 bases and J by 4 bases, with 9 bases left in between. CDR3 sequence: CASSERGSTGELFF. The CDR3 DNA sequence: TGTGCCAGCAGTGAAAGAGGGAGCACCGGGGAGCTGTTTTTT.

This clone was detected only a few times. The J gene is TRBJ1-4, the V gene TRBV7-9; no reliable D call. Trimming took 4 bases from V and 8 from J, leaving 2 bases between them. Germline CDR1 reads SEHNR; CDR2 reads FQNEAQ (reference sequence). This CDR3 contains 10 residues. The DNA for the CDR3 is TGTGCCAGCAGCTCCGAAAAACTGTTTTTT. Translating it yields CASSSEKLFF.

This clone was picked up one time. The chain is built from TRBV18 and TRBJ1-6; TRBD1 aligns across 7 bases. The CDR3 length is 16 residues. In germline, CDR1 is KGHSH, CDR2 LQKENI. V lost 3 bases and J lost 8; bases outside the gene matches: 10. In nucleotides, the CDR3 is TGTGCCAGCTCACCCTACGACAGGGTTAGAGATTCACCCCTCCACTTT. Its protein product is CASSPYDRVRDSPLHF. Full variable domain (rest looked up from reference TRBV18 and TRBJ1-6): NAGVMQNPRHLVRRRGQEARLRCSPMKGHSHVYWYRQLPEEGLKFMVYLQKENIIDESGMPKERFSAEFPKEGPSILRIQQVVRGDSAAYFCASSPYDRVRDSPLHFGNGTRLTVT.